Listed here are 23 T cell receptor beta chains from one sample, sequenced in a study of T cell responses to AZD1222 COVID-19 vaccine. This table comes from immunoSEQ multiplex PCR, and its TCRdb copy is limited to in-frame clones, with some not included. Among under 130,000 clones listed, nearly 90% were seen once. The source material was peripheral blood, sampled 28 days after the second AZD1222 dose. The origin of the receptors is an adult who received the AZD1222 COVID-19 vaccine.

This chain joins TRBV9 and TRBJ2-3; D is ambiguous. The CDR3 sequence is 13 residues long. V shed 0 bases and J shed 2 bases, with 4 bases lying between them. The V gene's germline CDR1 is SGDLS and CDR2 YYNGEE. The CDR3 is CASSVDYTDTQYF. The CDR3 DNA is TGTGCCAGCAGCGTAGACTACACAGATACGCAGTATTTT. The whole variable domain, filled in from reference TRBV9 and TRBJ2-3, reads DSGVTQTPKHLITATGQRVTLRCSPRSGDLSVYWYQQSLDQGLQFLIQYYNGEERAKGNILERFSAQQFPDLHSELNLSSLELGDSALYFCASSVDYTDTQYFGPGTRLTVL.

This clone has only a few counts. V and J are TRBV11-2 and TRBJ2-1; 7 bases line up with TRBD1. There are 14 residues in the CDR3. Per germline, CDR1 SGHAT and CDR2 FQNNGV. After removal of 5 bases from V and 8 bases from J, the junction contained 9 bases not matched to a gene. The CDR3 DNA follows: TGTGCCAGCAGCCCTGACAGGGTCAGCCATGAGCAGTTCTTC. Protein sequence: CASSPDRVSHEQFF.

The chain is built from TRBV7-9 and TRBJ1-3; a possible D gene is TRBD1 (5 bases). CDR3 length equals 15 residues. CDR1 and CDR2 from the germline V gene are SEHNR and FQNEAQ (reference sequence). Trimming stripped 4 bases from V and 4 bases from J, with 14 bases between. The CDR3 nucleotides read TGTGCCAGCAGCTCAGACAGTCCAGGAGGAAACACCATATATTTT. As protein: CASSSDSPGGNTIYF.

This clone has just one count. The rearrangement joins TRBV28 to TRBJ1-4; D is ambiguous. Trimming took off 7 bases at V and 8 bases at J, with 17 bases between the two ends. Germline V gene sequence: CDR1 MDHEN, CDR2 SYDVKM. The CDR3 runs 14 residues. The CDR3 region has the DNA TGTGCCAGCACCCAGCACAGCGAGGGAGAAAAACTGTTTTTT. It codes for CASTQHSEGEKLFF.

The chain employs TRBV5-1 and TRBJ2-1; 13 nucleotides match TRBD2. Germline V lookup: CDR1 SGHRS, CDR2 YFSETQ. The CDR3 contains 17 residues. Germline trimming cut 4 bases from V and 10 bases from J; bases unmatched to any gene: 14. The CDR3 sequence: CASSGGLAGERSVEQFF. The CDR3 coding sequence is TGCGCCAGCAGCGGCGGACTAGCGGGAGAGCGGTCCGTCGAGCAGTTCTTC. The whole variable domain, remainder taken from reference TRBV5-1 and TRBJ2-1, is KAGVTQTPRYLIKTRGQQVTLSCSPISGHRSVSWYQQTPGQGLQFLFEYFSETQRNKGNFPGRFSGRQFSNSRSEMNVSTLELGDSALYLCASSGGLAGERSVEQFFGPGTRLTVL.

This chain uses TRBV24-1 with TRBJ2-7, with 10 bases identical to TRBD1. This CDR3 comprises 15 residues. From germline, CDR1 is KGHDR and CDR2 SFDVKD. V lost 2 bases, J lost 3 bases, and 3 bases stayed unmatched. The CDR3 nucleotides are TGTGCCACCAGTGATTCGGGACAGGGGAACTACGAGCAGTACTTC. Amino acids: CATSDSGQGNYEQYF.

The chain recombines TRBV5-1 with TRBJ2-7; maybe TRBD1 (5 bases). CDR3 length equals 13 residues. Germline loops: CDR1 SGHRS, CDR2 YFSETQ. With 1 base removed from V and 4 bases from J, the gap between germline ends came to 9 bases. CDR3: CASSLPGNYEQYF. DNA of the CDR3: TGCGCCAGCAGCTTGCCAGGGAATTACGAGCAGTACTTC.

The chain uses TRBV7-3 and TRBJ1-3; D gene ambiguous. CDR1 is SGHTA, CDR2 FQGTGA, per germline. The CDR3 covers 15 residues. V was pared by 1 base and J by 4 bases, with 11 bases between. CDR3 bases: TGTGCCAGCAGCTTAATTTTGCCAGTCGGAAACACCATATATTTT. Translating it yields CASSLILPVGNTIYF. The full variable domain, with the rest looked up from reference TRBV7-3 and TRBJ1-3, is GAGVSQTPSNKVTEKGKYVELRCDPISGHTALYWYRQSLGQGPEFLIYFQGTGAADDSGLPNDRFFAVRPEGSVSTLKIQRTERGDSAVYLCASSLILPVGNTIYFGEGSWLTVV.

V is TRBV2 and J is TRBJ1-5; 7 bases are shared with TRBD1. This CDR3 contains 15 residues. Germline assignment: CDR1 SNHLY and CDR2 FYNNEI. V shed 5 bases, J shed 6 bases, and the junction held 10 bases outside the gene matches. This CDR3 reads CASSWDSTVGQPQHF. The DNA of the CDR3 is TGTGCCAGCAGTTGGGACAGCACAGTGGGTCAGCCCCAGCATTTT.

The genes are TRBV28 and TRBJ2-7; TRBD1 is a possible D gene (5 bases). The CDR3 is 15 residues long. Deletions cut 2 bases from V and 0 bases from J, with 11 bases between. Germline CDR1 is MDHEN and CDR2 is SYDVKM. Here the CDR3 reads CASSLGAQGSYEQYF. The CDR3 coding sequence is TGTGCCAGCAGTTTAGGGGCGCAGGGCTCCTACGAGCAGTACTTC.

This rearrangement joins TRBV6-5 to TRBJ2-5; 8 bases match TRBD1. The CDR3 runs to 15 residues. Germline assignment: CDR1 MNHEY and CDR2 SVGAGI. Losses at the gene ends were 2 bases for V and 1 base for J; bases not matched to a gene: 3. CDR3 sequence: CASSYVTGGQETQYF. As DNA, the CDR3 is TGTGCCAGCAGTTACGTTACAGGGGGCCAAGAGACCCAGTACTTC.

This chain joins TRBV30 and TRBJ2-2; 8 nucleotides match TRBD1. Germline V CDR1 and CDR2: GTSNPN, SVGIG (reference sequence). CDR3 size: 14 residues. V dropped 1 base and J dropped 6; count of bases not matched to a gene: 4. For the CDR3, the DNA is TGTGCCTGGAGTGAACAGGGGGATTCCGGGGAGCTGTTTTTT. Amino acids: CAWSEQGDSGELFF.

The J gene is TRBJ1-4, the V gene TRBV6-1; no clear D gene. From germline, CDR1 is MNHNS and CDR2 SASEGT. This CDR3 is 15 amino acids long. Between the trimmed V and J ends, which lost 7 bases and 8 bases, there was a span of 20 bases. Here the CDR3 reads CASKSPTAVGEKLFF. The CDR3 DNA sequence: TGTGCCAGCAAATCCCCGACTGCAGTAGGCGAAAAACTGTTTTTT.

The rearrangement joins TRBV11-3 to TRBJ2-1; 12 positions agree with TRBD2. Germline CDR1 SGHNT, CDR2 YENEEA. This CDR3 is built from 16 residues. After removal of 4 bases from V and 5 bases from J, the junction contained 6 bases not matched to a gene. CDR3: CASSSLTSGGNNEQFF. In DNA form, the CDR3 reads TGTGCCAGCAGCTCTCTGACTAGCGGGGGAAACAATGAGCAGTTCTTC.

DNA of the CDR3: TGTGCCAGCAGCCGATCAAGAGTCAGTTCCCCTGAAGCTTTCTTT. It codes for CASSRSRVSSPEAFF. V usage is TRBV9 and J usage is TRBJ1-1; D not certain. The germline V and J ends were trimmed by 4 bases and 6 bases, with 19 bases remaining between them. The CDR3 length is 15 residues. Germline V CDR1 and CDR2: SGDLS, YYNGEE.

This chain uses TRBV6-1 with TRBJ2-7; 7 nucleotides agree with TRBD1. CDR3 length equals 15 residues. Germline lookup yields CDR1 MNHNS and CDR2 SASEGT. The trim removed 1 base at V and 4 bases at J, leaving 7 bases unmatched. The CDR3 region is CASSEGEGGYYEQYF. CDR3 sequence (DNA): TGTGCCAGCAGTGAAGGCGAAGGGGGCTATTACGAGCAGTACTTC.

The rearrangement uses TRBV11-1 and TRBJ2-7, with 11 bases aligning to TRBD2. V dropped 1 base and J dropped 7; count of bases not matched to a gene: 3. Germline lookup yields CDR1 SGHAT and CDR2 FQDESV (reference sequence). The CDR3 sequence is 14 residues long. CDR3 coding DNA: TGTGCCAGCAGCTTAGATAGACTAGCGGGAGAGCAGTACTTC. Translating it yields CASSLDRLAGEQYF.

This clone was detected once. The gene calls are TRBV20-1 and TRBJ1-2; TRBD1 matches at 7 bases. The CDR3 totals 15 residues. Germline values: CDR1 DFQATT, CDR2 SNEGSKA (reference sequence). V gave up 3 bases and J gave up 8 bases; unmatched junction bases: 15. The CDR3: CSASQGDRVSVGYTF. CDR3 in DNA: TGCAGTGCTAGTCAGGGAGACAGGGTGTCGGTCGGCTACACCTTC.

The CDR3 is CASSKKGALRPSTDTQYF. CDR3 bases: TGTGCCAGCAGCAAAAAGGGCGCGTTACGTCCTAGCACAGATACGCAGTATTTT. The chain recombines TRBV21-1 with TRBJ2-3. TRBV21-1 is classified as a pseudogene. The CDR3 has 18 amino acids.

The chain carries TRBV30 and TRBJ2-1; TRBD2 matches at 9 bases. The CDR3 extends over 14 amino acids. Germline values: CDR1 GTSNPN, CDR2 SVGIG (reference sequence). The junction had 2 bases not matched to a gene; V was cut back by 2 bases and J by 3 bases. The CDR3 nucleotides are TGTGCCTGGAGTAGACTAGCGGACTACAATGAGCAGTTCTTC. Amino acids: CAWSRLADYNEQFF.

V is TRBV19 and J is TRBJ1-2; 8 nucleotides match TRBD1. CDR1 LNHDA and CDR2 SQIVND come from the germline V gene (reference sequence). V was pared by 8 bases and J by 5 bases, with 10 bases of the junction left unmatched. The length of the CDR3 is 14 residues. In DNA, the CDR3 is TGTGCCAGTCTTCCCGACAGGGGTCGGTATGGCTACACCTTC. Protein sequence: CASLPDRGRYGYTF.

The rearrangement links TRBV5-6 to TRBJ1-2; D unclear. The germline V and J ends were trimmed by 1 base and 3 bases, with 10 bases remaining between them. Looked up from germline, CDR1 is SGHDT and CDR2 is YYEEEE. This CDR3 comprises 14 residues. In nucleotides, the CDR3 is TGTGCCAGCAGCTTGATGCATGGATACTATGGCTACACCTTC. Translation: CASSLMHGYYGYTF. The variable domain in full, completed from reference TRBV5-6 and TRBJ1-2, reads DAGVTQSPTHLIKTRGQQVTLRCSPKSGHDTVSWYQQALGQGPQFIFQYYEEEERQRGNFPDRFSGHQFPNYSSELNVNALLLGDSALYLCASSLMHGYYGYTFGSGTRLTVV.

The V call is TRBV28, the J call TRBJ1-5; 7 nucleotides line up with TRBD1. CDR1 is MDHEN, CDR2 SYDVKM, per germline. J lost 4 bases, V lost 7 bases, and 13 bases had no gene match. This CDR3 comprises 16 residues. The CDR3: CASKSTGKGANQPQHF. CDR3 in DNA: TGTGCCAGCAAATCGACAGGGAAGGGGGCAAATCAGCCCCAGCATTTT. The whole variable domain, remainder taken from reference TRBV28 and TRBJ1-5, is DVKVTQSSRYLVKRTGEKVFLECVQDMDHENMFWYRQDPGLGLRLIYFSYDVKMKEKGDIPEGYSVSREKKERFSLILESASTNQTSMYLCASKSTGKGANQPQHFGDGTRLSIL.